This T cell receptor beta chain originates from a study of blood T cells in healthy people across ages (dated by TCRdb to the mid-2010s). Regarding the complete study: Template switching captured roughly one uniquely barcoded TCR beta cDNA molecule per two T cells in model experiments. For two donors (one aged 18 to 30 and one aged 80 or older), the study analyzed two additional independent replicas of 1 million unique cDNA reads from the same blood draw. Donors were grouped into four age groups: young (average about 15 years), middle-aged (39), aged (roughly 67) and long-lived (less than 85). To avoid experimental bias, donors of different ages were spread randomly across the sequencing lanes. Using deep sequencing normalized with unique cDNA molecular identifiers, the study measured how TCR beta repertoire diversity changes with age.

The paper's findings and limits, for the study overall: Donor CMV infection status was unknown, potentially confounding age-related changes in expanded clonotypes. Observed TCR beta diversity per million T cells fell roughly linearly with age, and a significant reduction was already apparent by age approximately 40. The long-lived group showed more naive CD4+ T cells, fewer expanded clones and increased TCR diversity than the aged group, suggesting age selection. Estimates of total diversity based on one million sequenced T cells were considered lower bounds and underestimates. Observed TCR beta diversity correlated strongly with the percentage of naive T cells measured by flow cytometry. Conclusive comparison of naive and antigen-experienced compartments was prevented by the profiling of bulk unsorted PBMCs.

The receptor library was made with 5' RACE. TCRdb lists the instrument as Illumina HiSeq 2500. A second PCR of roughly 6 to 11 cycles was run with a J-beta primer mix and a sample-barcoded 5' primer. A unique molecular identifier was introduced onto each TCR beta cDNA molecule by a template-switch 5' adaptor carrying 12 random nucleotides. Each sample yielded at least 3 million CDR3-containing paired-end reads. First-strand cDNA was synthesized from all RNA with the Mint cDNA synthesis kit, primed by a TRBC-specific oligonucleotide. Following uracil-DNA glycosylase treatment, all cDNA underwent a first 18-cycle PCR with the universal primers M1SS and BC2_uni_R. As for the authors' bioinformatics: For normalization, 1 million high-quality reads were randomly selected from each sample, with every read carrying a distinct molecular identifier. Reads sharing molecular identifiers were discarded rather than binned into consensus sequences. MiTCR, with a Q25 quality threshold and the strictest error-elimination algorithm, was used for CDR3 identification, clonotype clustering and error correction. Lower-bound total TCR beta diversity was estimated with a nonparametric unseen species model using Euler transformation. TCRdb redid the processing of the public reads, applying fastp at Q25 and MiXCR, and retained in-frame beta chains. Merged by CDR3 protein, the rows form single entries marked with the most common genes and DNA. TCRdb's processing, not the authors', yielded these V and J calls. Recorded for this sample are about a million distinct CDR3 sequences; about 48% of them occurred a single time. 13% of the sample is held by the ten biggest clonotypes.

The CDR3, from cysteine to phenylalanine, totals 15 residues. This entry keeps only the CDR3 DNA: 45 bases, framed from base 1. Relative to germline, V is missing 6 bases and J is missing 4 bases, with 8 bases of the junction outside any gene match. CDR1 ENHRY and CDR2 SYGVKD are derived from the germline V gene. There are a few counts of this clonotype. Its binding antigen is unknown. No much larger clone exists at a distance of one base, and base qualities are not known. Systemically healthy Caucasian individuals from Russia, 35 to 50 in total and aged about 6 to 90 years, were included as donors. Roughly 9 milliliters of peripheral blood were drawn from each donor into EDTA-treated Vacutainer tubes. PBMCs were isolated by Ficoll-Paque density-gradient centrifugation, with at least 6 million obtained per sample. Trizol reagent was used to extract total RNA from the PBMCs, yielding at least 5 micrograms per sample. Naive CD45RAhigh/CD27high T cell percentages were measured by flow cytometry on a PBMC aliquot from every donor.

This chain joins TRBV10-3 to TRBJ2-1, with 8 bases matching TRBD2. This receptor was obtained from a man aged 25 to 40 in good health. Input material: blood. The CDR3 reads CAIRGERGSYNEQFF. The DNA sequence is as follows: TGTGCCATCAGAGGCGAGCGGGGGAGTTACAATGAGCAGTTCTTC.